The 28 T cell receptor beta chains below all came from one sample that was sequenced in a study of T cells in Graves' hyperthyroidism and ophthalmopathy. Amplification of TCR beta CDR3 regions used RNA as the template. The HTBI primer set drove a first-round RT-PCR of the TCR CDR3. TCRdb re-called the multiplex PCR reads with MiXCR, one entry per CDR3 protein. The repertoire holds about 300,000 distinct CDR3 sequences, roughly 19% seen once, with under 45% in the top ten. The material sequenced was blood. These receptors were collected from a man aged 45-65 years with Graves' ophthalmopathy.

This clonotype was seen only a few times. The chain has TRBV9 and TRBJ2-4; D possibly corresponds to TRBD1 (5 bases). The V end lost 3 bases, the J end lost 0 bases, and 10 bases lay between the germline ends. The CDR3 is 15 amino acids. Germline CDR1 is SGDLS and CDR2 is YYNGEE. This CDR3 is CASSATDLAKNIQYF. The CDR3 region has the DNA TGTGCCAGCAGCGCGACAGACTTAGCCAAAAACATTCAGTACTTC. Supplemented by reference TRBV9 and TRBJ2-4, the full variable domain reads DSGVTQTPKHLITATGQRVTLRCSPRSGDLSVYWYQQSLDQGLQFLIQYYNGEERAKGNILERFSAQQFPDLHSELNLSSLELGDSALYFCASSATDLAKNIQYFGAGTRLSVL.

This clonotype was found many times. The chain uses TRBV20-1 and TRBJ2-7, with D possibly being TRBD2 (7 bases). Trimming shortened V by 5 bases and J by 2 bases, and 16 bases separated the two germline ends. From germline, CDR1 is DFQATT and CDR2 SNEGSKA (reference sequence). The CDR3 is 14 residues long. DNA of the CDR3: TGCAGTGCTGGAGTAGGGGGAGGGCCCTACGAGCAGTACTTC. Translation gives CSAGVGGGPYEQYF.

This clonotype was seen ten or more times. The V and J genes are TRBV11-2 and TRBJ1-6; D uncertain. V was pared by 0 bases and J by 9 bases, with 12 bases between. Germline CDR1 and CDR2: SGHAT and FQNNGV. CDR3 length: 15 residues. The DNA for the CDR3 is TGTGCCAGCAGCTTAGAGCCGGGGTTGGCTTCACCCCTCCACTTT. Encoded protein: CASSLEPGLASPLHF.

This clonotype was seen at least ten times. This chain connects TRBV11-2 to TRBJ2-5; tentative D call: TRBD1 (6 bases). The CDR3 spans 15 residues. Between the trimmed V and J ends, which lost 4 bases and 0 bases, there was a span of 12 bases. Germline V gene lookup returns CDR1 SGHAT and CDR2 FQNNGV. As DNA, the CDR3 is TGTGCCAGCAGCTCCCTCGAGGGGGACCAAGAGACCCAGTACTTC. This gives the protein CASSSLEGDQETQYF.

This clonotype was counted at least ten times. DNA of the CDR3: TGTGCCAGCAGTTTCCCCGGGGCGACCCAGTACTTC. It specifies CASSFPGATQYF. This chain uses TRBV28 with TRBJ2-5; either TRBD1 or TRBD2 may supply D (5 bases each). The V end was cut by 3 bases, the J end by 7 bases, with 9 bases between. This CDR3 is built from 12 residues. Germline CDR1 MDHEN, CDR2 SYDVKM.

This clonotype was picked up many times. In DNA form, the CDR3 reads TGTGCCAGCAGCGACCGGGACATCGGGAACTATGGCTACACCTTC. Protein: CASSDRDIGNYGYTF. This sequence joins TRBV9 and TRBJ1-2, with D tentatively TRBD1 (6 bases). Germline CDR1 and CDR2: SGDLS and YYNGEE. Trimming left V 3 bases short and J 2 bases short, with 14 bases between. This CDR3 is 15 amino acids long.

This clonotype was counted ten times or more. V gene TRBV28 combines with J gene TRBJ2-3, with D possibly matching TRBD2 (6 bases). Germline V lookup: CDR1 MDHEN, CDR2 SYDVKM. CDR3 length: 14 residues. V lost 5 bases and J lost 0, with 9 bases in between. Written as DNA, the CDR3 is TGTGCCAGCAGTGAAAGCGGGAGCACAGATACGCAGTATTTT. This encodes CASSESGSTDTQYF.

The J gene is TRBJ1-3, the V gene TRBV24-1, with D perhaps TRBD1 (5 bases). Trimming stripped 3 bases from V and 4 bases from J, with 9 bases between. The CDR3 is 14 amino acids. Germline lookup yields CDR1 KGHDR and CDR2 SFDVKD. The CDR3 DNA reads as TGTGCCACCAGTGATGGGGGTTCCGGAAACACCATATATTTT. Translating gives CATSDGGSGNTIYF.

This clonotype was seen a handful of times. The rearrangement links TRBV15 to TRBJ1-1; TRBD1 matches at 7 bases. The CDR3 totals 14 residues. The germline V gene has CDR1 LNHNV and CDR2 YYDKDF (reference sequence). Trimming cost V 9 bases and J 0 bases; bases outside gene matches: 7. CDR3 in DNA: TGTGCCACTACCCCAGGGGGTTTGAACACTGAAGCTTTCTTT. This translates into CATTPGGLNTEAFF.

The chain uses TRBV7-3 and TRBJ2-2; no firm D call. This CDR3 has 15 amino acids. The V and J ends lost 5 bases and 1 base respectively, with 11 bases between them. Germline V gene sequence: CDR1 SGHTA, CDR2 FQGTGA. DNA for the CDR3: TGTGCCAGCAGCCCGACCCCCGAGAACACCGGGGAGCTGTTTTTT. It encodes CASSPTPENTGELFF.

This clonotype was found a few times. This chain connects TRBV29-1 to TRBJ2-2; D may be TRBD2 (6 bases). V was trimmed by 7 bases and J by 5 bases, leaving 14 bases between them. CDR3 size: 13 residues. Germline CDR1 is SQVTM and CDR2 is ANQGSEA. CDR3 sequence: CSAIWGRTGELFF. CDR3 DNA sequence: TGCAGCGCCATTTGGGGGAGGACCGGGGAGCTGTTTTTT.

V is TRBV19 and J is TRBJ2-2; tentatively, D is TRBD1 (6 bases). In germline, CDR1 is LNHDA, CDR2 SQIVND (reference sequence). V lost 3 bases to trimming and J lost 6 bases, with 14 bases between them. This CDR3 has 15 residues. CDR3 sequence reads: CASSIQGRLSGELFF. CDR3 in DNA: TGTGCCAGTAGTATCCAGGGGCGTTTGTCCGGGGAGCTGTTTTTT. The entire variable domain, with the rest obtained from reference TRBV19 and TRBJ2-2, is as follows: DGGITQSPKYLFRKEGQNVTLSCEQNLNHDAMYWYRQDPGQGLRLIYYSQIVNDFQKGDIAEGYSVSREKKESFPLTVTSAQKNPTAFYLCASSIQGRLSGELFFGEGSRLTVL.

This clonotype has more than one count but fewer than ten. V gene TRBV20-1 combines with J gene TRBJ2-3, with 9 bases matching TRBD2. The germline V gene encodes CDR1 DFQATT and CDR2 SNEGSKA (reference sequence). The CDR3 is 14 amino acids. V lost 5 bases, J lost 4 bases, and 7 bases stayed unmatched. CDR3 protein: CSARLAVGADTQYF. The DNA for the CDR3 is TGCAGTGCTCGACTAGCGGTAGGCGCAGATACGCAGTATTTT.

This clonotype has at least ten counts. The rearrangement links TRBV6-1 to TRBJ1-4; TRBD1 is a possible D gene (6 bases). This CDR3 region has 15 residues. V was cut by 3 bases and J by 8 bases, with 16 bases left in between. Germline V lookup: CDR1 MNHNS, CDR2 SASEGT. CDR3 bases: TGTGCCAGCAGTGAGTTTTGGGGGCCGGAAGAAAAACTGTTTTTT. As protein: CASSEFWGPEEKLFF.

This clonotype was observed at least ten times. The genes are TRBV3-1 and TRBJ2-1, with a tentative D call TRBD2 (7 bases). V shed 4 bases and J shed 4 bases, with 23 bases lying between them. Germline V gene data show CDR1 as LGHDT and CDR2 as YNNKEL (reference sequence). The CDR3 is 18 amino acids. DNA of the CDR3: TGTGCCAGCAGCCGATACTCTCGGGGGGCGGGAACTTACAATGAGCAGTTCTTC. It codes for CASSRYSRGAGTYNEQFF.

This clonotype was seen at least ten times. CDR3 in amino acids: CASMGRANQPQHF. In DNA, the CDR3 is TGTGCCAGCATGGGACGGGCGAATCAGCCCCAGCATTTT. The rearrangement uses TRBV6-1 and TRBJ1-5, with D possibly matching TRBD1 (5 bases). CDR3 size: 13 residues. Trimming pared 7 bases from V and 4 bases from J, leaving 11 bases between. The V gene's germline CDR1 is MNHNS and CDR2 SASEGT.

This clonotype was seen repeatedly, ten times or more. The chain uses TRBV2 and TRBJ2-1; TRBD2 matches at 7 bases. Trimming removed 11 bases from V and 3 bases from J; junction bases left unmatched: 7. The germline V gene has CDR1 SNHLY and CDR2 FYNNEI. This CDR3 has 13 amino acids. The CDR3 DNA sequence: TGTGCCTCAAGGGTAGCGGGCTACAATGAGCAGTTCTTC. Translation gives CASRVAGYNEQFF.

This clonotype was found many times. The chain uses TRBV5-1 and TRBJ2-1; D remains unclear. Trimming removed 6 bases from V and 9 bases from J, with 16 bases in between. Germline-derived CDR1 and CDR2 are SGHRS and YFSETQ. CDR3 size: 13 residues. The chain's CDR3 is CASTFPEGSEQFF. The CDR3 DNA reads TGCGCCAGCACTTTTCCGGAAGGGTCTGAGCAGTTCTTC.

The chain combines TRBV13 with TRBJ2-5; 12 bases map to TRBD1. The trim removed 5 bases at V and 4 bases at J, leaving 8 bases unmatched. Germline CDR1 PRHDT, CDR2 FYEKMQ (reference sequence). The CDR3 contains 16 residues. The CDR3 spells CASSPRDRGLRETQYF. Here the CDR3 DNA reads TGTGCCAGCAGCCCCCGGGACAGGGGGCTCCGAGAGACCCAGTACTTC.

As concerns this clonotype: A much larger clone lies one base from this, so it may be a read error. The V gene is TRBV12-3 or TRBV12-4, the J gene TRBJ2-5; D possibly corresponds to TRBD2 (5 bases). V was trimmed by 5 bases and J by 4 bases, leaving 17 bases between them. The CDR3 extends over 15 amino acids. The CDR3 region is CASSPGRGARETQYF. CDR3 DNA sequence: TGTGCCAGCAGTCCAGGACGGGGAGCCAGAGAGACCCAGTACTTC.

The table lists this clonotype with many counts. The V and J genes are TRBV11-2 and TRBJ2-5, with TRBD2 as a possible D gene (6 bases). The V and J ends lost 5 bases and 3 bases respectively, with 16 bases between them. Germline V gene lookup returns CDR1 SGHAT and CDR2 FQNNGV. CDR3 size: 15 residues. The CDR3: CASSGNSGLKETQYF. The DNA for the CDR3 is TGTGCCAGCAGCGGGAACAGCGGGCTAAAAGAGACCCAGTACTTC.

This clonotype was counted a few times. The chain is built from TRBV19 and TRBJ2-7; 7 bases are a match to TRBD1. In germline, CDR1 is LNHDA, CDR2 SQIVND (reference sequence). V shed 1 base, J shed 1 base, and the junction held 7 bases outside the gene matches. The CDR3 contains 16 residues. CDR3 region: CASSIGQGIASYEQYF. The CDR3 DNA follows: TGTGCCAGTAGTATAGGACAGGGAATCGCATCCTACGAGCAGTACTTC.

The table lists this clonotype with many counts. CDR3 loop: CASSQRESLETQYF. CDR3 nucleotide sequence: TGTGCCAGCAGCCAGCGGGAGAGCCTGGAGACCCAGTACTTC. V gene TRBV2 combines with J gene TRBJ2-5; 8 bases map to TRBD2. The CDR3 is 14 residues long. V dropped 6 bases and J dropped 5; count of bases not matched to a gene: 8. CDR1 and CDR2 from the germline V gene are SNHLY and FYNNEI.

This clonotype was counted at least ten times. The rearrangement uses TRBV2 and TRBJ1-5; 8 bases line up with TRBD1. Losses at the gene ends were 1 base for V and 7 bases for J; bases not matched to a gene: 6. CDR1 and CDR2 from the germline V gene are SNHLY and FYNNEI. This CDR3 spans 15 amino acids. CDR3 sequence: CASSEETGEGQPQHF. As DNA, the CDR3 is TGTGCCAGCAGTGAAGAGACAGGGGAGGGGCAGCCCCAGCATTTT.

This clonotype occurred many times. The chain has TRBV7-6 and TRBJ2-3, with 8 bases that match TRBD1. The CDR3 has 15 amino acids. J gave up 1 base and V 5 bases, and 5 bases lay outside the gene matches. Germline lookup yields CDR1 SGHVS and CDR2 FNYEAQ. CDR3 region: CASSTTGDGTDTQYF. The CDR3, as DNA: TGTGCCAGCAGCACGACAGGGGACGGCACAGATACGCAGTATTTT.

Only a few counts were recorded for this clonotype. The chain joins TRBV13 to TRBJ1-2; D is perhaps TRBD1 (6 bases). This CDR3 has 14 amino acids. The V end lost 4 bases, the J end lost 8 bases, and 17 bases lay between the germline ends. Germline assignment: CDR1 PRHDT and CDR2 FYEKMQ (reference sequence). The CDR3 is CASSSLTGRSGYTF. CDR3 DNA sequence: TGTGCCAGCAGCTCGCTGACAGGACGGAGCGGCTACACCTTC.

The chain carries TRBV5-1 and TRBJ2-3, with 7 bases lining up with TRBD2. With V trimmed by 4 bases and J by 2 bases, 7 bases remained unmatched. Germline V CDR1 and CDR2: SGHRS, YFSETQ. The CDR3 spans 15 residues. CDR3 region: CASSAWGGNTDTQYF. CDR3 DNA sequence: TGCGCCAGCAGCGCCTGGGGGGGGAACACAGATACGCAGTATTTT.

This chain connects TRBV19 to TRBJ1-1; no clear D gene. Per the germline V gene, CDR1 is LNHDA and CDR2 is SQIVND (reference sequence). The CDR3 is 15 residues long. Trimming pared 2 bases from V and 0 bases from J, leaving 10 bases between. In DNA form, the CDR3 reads TGTGCCAGTAGTATAAACGCGCAGGTGAACACTGAAGCTTTCTTT. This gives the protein CASSINAQVNTEAFF.